This T cell receptor (beta chain) emerged from a study of T cell changes during pregnancy in multiple sclerosis. Clones were read by immunoSEQ multiplex PCR, and TCRdb kept only the in-frame ones, dropping some. The sample holds 40,000 to 60,000 clones, about nine tenths seen once. The CDR3 totals 14 residues. V was pared by 5 bases and J by 3 bases, with 4 bases of the junction left unmatched. The V gene's germline CDR1 is MNHEY and CDR2 SMNVEV (reference sequence). The receptor was isolated from a female donor with multiple sclerosis, enrolled in a pregnancy study. This specimen consisted of CD8+ T cells from peripheral blood mononuclear cells, obtained after pregnancy. The chain couples TRBV27 to TRBJ1-5, with 7 bases that match TRBD1. The CDR3 protein is CASSHGTDNQPQHF. For the CDR3, the DNA is TGTGCCAGCAGTCACGGGACAGACAATCAGCCCCAGCATTTT.